This T cell receptor beta chain comes out of a study of shared clonotypes between healthy human individuals. Sequencing used immunoSEQ multiplex PCR; TCRdb keeps in-frame clones, though not all of them. Of 2 million to 2.5 million clones detected, roughly 92% appear once; the ten largest clones hold more than 0.35%. Trimming shortened V by 3 bases and J by 0 bases, and 24 bases separated the two germline ends. The CDR3 totals 19 residues. Germline CDR1 SGHRS, CDR2 YFSETQ. In the case of this clone: Antigen specificity is unknown.

General observations from the study: It was observed that roughly 5% of naive CD4 clonotypes were shared across several donors.

Material for sequencing was naive CD4+ T cells from PBMCs. As to subset: CD45RA+ positively selected. This receptor was identified in a young man in good health. Some clones in this sample may be carry-over from other donors' samples. J is TRBJ1-2 and V is TRBV5-1; D gene unclear. CDR3 sequence reads: CASSSSVGVSPRTNYGYTF. The CDR3 bases are TGCGCCAGCAGCTCCTCGGTTGGGGTCAGCCCAAGGACTAACTATGGCTACACCTTC.